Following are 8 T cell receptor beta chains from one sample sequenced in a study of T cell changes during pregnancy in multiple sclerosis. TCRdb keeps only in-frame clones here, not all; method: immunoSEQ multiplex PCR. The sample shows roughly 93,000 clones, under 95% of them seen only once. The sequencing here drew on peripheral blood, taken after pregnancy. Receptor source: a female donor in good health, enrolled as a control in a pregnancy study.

The CDR3 region has the DNA TGTGCCAGCAGTTACGTTACATTTACGAACACCGGGGAGCTGTTTTTT. Amino acid sequence: CASSYVTFTNTGELFF. The J gene is TRBJ2-2, the V gene TRBV6-5; no clear D gene. This CDR3 is built from 16 residues. CDR1 MNHEY and CDR2 SVGAGI come from the germline V gene. Trimming stripped 2 bases from V and 0 bases from J, with 10 bases between.

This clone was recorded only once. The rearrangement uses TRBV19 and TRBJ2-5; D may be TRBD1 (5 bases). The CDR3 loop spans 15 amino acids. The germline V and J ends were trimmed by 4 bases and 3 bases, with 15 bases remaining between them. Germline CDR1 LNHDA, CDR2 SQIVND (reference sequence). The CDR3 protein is CASSNSVGREETQYF. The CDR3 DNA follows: TGTGCCAGTAGTAATTCCGTTGGCAGGGAAGAGACCCAGTACTTC.

In nucleotides, the CDR3 is TGTGCCAGCAGCGGATTGTTTGGACAGGGCCCGGCGGGCTACACCTTC. Protein product: CASSGLFGQGPAGYTF. The chain employs TRBV9 and TRBJ1-2; 8 positions agree with TRBD1. V dropped 3 bases and J dropped 8; count of bases not matched to a gene: 15. The CDR3 length is 16 residues. CDR1 SGDLS and CDR2 YYNGEE come from the germline V gene. The variable domain in full, completed from reference TRBV9 and TRBJ1-2, reads DSGVTQTPKHLITATGQRVTLRCSPRSGDLSVYWYQQSLDQGLQFLIQYYNGEERAKGNILERFSAQQFPDLHSELNLSSLELGDSALYFCASSGLFGQGPAGYTFGSGTRLTVV.

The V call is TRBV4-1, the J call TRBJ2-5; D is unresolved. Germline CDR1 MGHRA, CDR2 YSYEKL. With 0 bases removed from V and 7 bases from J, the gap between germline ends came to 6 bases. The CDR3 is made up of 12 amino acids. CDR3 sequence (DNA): TGCGCCAGCAGCCAAGATAGTATGACCCAGTACTTC. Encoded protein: CASSQDSMTQYF.

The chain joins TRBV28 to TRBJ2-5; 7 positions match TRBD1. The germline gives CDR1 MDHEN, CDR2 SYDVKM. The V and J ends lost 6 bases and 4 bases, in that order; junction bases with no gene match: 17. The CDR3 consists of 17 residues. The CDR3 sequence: CASRKTPTGMTGETQYF. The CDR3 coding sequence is TGTGCCAGCAGAAAAACCCCGACAGGGATGACCGGAGAGACCCAGTACTTC.

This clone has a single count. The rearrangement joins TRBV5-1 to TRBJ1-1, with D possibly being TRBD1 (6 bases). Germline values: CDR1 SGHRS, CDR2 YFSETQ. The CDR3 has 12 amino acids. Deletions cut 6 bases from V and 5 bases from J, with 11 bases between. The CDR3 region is CASKGDRTEAFF. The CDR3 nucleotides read TGCGCCAGCAAGGGGGACCGGACTGAAGCTTTCTTT.

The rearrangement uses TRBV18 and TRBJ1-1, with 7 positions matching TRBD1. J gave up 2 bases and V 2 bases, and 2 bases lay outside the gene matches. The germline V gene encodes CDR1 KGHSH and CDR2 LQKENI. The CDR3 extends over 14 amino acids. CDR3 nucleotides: TGTGCCAGCTCACCAGGACAGGCTAACACTGAAGCTTTCTTT. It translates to CASSPGQANTEAFF.

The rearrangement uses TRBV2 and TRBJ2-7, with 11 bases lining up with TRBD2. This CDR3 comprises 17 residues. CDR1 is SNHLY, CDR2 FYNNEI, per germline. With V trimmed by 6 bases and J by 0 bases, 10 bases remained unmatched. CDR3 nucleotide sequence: TGTGCCAGCAGGCCCCTAGCGGGAGGATCCTTCTCCTACGAGCAGTACTTC. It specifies CASRPLAGGSFSYEQYF.